This T cell receptor beta chain was captured in a study of neurological immune-mediated disorders. Study-wide points: The study found the most TCR clonal expansion in HTLV-1-associated myelopathy and the least in multiple sclerosis, below healthy controls. Expanded clones shared no CDR3 amino acid sequences across subjects, suggesting private repertoires in all groups.

The cDNA was synthesized by means of template-switch 5'RACE, which was carried out with 10-nucleotide random UMIs. Each CDR3 protein gets one entry after TCRdb re-called the 5' RACE reads with MiXCR. The data show tens of thousands of distinct CDR3 sequences, around 3.4% seen once. The J segment lost 3 bases and the V segment lost 3 bases, leaving 13 bases of the junction unmatched. CDR3 length: 17 residues. 2 million PBMCs stored at -80 C were the source of the unsorted libraries. This clonotype was recorded many times. What it binds is unknown. The specimen was PBMCs. The rearrangement joins TRBV12-3 or TRBV12-4 to TRBJ2-5; 7 bases are a match to TRBD1. This receptor was identified in a woman between 50 and 59 years old with multiple sclerosis. This CDR3 reads CASSFSPSRQGEETQYF. For the CDR3, the DNA is TGTGCCAGCAGTTTCTCTCCCTCCCGACAGGGAGAAGAGACCCAGTACTTC.